The 15 T cell receptor beta chains in this list originate from one sample, sequenced in a study of OX40 agonist ivuxolimab in advanced cancers. Generated by immunoSEQ multiplex PCR, the TCRdb table keeps only in-frame clones and is missing some. The table lists 77,000 or so clones, 60% to 80% of them singletons. Sequences were derived from CD4+ or CD8+ T cells sorted from blood, sampled in a trial of the OX40 agonist ivuxolimab. The origin of the receptors is an adult with an advanced solid tumor such as melanoma, head and neck, liver or kidney cancer.

V and J are TRBV10-1 and TRBJ1-5; 7 bases match TRBD1. There are 13 residues in the CDR3. From germline, CDR1 is WNHNN and CDR2 SYGVQD (reference sequence). Trimming cost V 8 bases and J 7 bases; bases outside gene matches: 8. The DNA for the CDR3 is TGCGCCAGCCAAGTCCAGGGGGGCCAGCCCCAGCATTTT. Translating it yields CASQVQGGQPQHF.

J is TRBJ2-5 and V is TRBV6-5, with D possibly matching TRBD2 (5 bases). This CDR3 has 13 amino acids. Looked up from germline, CDR1 is MNHEY and CDR2 is SVGAGI. The V gene lost 5 bases and the J gene lost 7 bases, with 14 bases spanning the gap. Here the CDR3 reads CASSPLRAGTQYF. The CDR3 DNA follows: TGTGCCAGCAGTCCCCTTCGGGCGGGGACCCAGTACTTC.

The J gene is TRBJ1-1, the V gene TRBV30; perhaps TRBD1 as D (5 bases). The CDR3 loop spans 15 amino acids. Germline-derived CDR1 and CDR2 are GTSNPN and SVGIG (reference sequence). The V end was cut by 4 bases, the J end by 1 base, with 16 bases between. The CDR3 protein is CAWTPTDLGNTEAFF. CDR3 nucleotide sequence: TGTGCCTGGACCCCGACAGATCTGGGGAACACTGAAGCTTTCTTT.

This clone is medium-sized (0.01 to 0.1%) in the sample. The V gene is TRBV5-1, the J gene TRBJ1-1; D gene ambiguous. The V end lost 4 bases, the J end lost 2 bases, and 15 bases lay between the germline ends. This CDR3 spans 15 amino acids. Germline values: CDR1 SGHRS, CDR2 YFSETQ. CDR3 region: CASSLTPTRNTEAFF. CDR3 nucleotides: TGCGCCAGCAGCCTCACCCCAACAAGAAACACTGAAGCTTTCTTT.

With regard to this clone: Within the sample, other DNA sequences also encode this same CDR3. This chain connects TRBV28 to TRBJ1-2; no reliable D call. CDR1 MDHEN and CDR2 SYDVKM come from the germline V gene. The CDR3 is made up of 14 amino acids. The V end lost 4 bases, the J end lost 2 bases, and 11 bases lay between the germline ends. CDR3 loop: CASSSSPLNYGYTF. The DNA for the CDR3 is TGTGCCAGCAGTTCCTCCCCCCTGAACTATGGCTACACCTTC.

The CDR3 sequence: CASSHGTGNQPQHF. The CDR3 coding sequence is TGTGCCAGCAGCCATGGGACAGGGAATCAGCCCCAGCATTTT. The V gene is TRBV4-2, the J gene TRBJ1-5; the match to TRBD1 covers 9 bases. Per the germline V gene, CDR1 is LGHNA and CDR2 is YNFKEQ. The CDR3 sequence is 14 residues long. V lost 3 bases to trimming and J lost 4 bases; unmatched junction nucleotides: 1.

The chain links TRBV2 to TRBJ1-5, with D perhaps matching TRBD1 (5 bases). Germline CDR1 and CDR2: SNHLY and FYNNEI. This CDR3 is 14 amino acids long. Trimming cost V 6 bases and J 6 bases, with 15 bases left between them. DNA of the CDR3: TGTGCCAGCAGATGGGGGAAAGCGGGTCAGCCCCAGCATTTT. This codes for CASRWGKAGQPQHF.

In its sample, this clone was seen once. The same CDR3 arises from other DNA sequences in this sample as well. The chain employs TRBV5-1 and TRBJ2-5; D is possibly TRBD2 (6 bases). The CDR3 is 13 amino acids. Germline CDR1 is SGHRS and CDR2 is YFSETQ. V lost 0 bases and J 4 bases, leaving 7 bases between the germline ends. CDR3 amino acids: CASSLGLGETQYF. The CDR3 nucleotides are TGCGCCAGCAGCTTGGGACTAGGAGAGACCCAGTACTTC.

This chain joins TRBV19 and TRBJ1-4; 8 bases agree with TRBD1. CDR3 length equals 17 residues. With 7 bases clipped from V and 2 bases from J, the junction kept 12 bases outside the gene matches. The V gene's germline CDR1 is LNHDA and CDR2 SQIVND (reference sequence). CDR3 protein: CASIRTGSVGTNEKLFF. CDR3 sequence (DNA): TGTGCCAGTATCCGGACAGGGTCGGTCGGTACTAATGAAAAACTGTTTTTT.

This chain connects TRBV28 to TRBJ1-1; 7 bases fit TRBD1. With 3 bases clipped from V and 3 bases from J, the junction kept 7 bases outside the gene matches. This CDR3 has 15 residues. The germline gives CDR1 MDHEN, CDR2 SYDVKM. In DNA, the CDR3 is TGTGCCAGCAGTTTGTATACAGGGGCGGACACTGAAGCTTTCTTT. This sequence encodes CASSLYTGADTEAFF. The complete variable domain, with remaining parts taken from reference TRBV28 and TRBJ1-1, reads DVKVTQSSRYLVKRTGEKVFLECVQDMDHENMFWYRQDPGLGLRLIYFSYDVKMKEKGDIPEGYSVSREKKERFSLILESASTNQTSMYLCASSLYTGADTEAFFGQGTRLTVV.

V gene TRBV5-5 combines with J gene TRBJ1-2; the match to TRBD1 covers 8 bases. The germline gives CDR1 SGHKS, CDR2 YYEKEE (reference sequence). V gave up 0 bases and J gave up 5 bases; unmatched junction bases: 3. The CDR3 is 14 residues long. The DNA for the CDR3 is TGTGCCAGCAGCTTGGATTGGACAGGGTATGGCTACACCTTC. It encodes CASSLDWTGYGYTF. Using reference TRBV5-5 and TRBJ1-2 for the parts outside the CDR3, the full variable domain is DAGVTQSPTHLIKTRGQQVTLRCSPISGHKSVSWYQQVLGQGPQFIFQYYEKEERGRGNFPDRFSARQFPNYSSELNVNALLLGDSALYLCASSLDWTGYGYTFGSGTRLTVV.

Only a few counts were recorded for this clone. V usage is TRBV19 and J usage is TRBJ1-5; 7 bases line up with TRBD1. With 7 bases clipped from V and 5 bases from J, the junction kept 8 bases outside the gene matches. This CDR3 comprises 14 residues. Germline V gene lookup returns CDR1 LNHDA and CDR2 SQIVND (reference sequence). This CDR3 is CASNTGEWHQPQHF. DNA of the CDR3: TGTGCCAGTAATACAGGGGAATGGCATCAGCCCCAGCATTTT.

The genes are TRBV9 and TRBJ2-1, with D perhaps matching TRBD1 (6 bases). V dropped 0 bases and J dropped 4 bases, with 14 bases sitting between them. Germline values: CDR1 SGDLS, CDR2 YYNGEE. This CDR3 is 16 amino acids long. The CDR3 DNA is TGTGCCAGCAGCGTAGAAATTAGGGGGTTATACAATGAGCAGTTCTTC. Translated, it gives CASSVEIRGLYNEQFF.

This clone was seen a few times. V gene TRBV7-3 combines with J gene TRBJ1-1; D perhaps matches TRBD1 (5 bases). This CDR3 is 14 amino acids long. Deletions cut 4 bases from V and 4 bases from J, with 13 bases between. Germline values: CDR1 SGHTA, CDR2 FQGTGA. The CDR3 loop reads CASSSGPRSTEAFF. CDR3 in DNA: TGTGCCAGCAGCTCGGGACCACGGAGCACTGAAGCTTTCTTT.

This clone was counted between two and nine times. This chain joins TRBV5-5 and TRBJ2-5; tentative D call: TRBD1 (5 bases). Germline assignment: CDR1 SGHKS and CDR2 YYEKEE (reference sequence). The CDR3 length is 17 residues. The V gene lost 0 bases and the J gene lost 5 bases, with 20 bases spanning the gap. The CDR3 coding sequence is TGTGCCAGCAGCTTGGGTACGGAGACAGTCCAAAGGGAGACCCAGTACTTC. It codes for CASSLGTETVQRETQYF.